The 6 T cell receptor beta chains below all came from one sample that was sequenced in a study of T cell responses to AZD1222 COVID-19 vaccine. Libraries were prepared by immunoSEQ multiplex PCR; TCRdb keeps only in-frame clonotypes and omits some of them. Of under 200,000 clones in the sample, 90% to 95% were seen once. The sequenced sample was peripheral blood, obtained on day 0 of AZD1222 vaccination. The source is an adult in good health.

The J gene is TRBJ2-7, the V gene TRBV6-5; TRBD1 is a possible D gene (5 bases). Germline values: CDR1 MNHEY, CDR2 SVGAGI. The CDR3 spans 11 residues. V gave up 4 bases and J gave up 10 bases, with 11 bases separating them. CDR3 loop: CASSFQGSQYF. CDR3 nucleotide sequence: TGTGCCAGCAGTTTTCAGGGAAGCCAGTACTTC.

In its sample, this clone was seen once. The chain employs TRBV19 and TRBJ2-1, with D uncertain. The CDR3 covers 16 residues. V gave up 5 bases and J gave up 0 bases, with 14 bases separating them. Germline CDR1 reads LNHDA; CDR2 reads SQIVND (reference sequence). The chain's CDR3 is CASSASRLSSYNEQFF. In nucleotides, the CDR3 is TGTGCCAGTAGTGCCTCGAGACTGAGCTCCTACAATGAGCAGTTCTTC.

The V gene is TRBV30, the J gene TRBJ1-2; TRBD1 matches at 12 bases. The V and J ends lost 0 bases and 2 bases, in that order; junction bases with no gene match: 7. CDR1 and CDR2 from the germline V gene are GTSNPN and SVGIG (reference sequence). The CDR3 covers 17 residues. CDR3 DNA: TGTGCCTGGAGTGTCGGGTCAGGGACAGGGGGCAACTATGGCTACACCTTC. It is translated as CAWSVGSGTGGNYGYTF.

The chain has TRBV30 and TRBJ2-7; the match to TRBD2 covers 8 bases. Germline trimming cut 4 bases from V and 2 bases from J; bases unmatched to any gene: 10. CDR1 and CDR2 (germline): GTSNPN, SVGIG (reference sequence). This CDR3 has 15 residues. The CDR3: CAWTHSGTNPYEQYF. CDR3 bases: TGTGCCTGGACCCATAGCGGGACCAATCCCTACGAGCAGTACTTC.

This chain joins TRBV28 and TRBJ1-4, with D perhaps TRBD1 (5 bases). This CDR3 is built from 14 residues. CDR1 MDHEN and CDR2 SYDVKM come from the germline V gene. Trimming took 10 bases from V and 7 from J, leaving 19 bases between them. The CDR3 DNA follows: TGTGCCACCACAGGTTCTCCACTCCTTGAAAAACTGTTTTTT. It encodes CATTGSPLLEKLFF.

This clone was detected only once. The V call is TRBV2, the J call TRBJ2-2; 8 positions match TRBD1. There are 15 residues in the CDR3. The germline gives CDR1 SNHLY, CDR2 FYNNEI. After removal of 8 bases from V and 4 bases from J, the junction contained 9 bases not matched to a gene. CDR3 loop: CASHWDRRFTGELFF. The CDR3 DNA is TGTGCCAGCCACTGGGACAGGCGATTCACCGGGGAGCTGTTTTTT.